The 12 T cell receptor beta chains in this list originate from one sample, sequenced in a study of blood T cells in healthy people across ages. Primed by a sample-barcoded 5' primer and a J-beta primer mix, a second PCR proceeded for 7 to 11 cycles. TCRdb reprocessed the 5' RACE reads with MiXCR, giving one entry per CDR3 protein. This table holds about 1,800,000 distinct CDR3 sequences, 28% found once. Source material: blood. The receptors were gathered from a woman in her twenties or thirties in good health.

The chain couples TRBV6-2 or TRBV6-3 to TRBJ2-7, with 7 bases lining up with TRBD1. V was pared by 8 bases and J by 0 bases, with 7 bases of the junction left unmatched. CDR3 length: 14 residues. CDR1 and CDR2 from the germline V gene are MNHEY and SVGEGT. CDR3 DNA: TGTGCCAGCCTCTCAGGGGGTCGCTCCTACGAGCAGTACTTC. Its protein product is CASLSGGRSYEQYF.

This chain connects TRBV20-1 to TRBJ1-6; 10 nucleotides align to TRBD1. The CDR3 totals 12 residues. V lost 6 bases, J lost 9 bases, and 2 bases stayed unmatched. The germline CDR1 and CDR2 sequences are DFQATT and SNEGSKA (reference sequence). As DNA, the CDR3 is TGCAGTGCCGGGACAGGGGTTTCACCCCTCCACTTT. This sequence encodes CSAGTGVSPLHF.

This sequence joins TRBV6-2 or TRBV6-3 and TRBJ2-7; D possibly uses TRBD1 or TRBD2 (5 bases each). The CDR3 runs 13 residues. V was pared by 7 bases and J by 0 bases, with 10 bases between. Germline assignment: CDR1 MNHEY and CDR2 SVGEGT. DNA for the CDR3: TGTGCCAGCATGGGGGACGTCTCCTACGAGCAGTACTTC. Translated: CASMGDVSYEQYF.

This chain links TRBV7-9 with TRBJ2-6, with unresolved D. This CDR3 is 14 amino acids long. Trimming removed 11 bases from V and 6 bases from J, with 17 bases in between. From germline, CDR1 is SEHNR and CDR2 FQNEAQ (reference sequence). The CDR3 reads CAGPLMSTANVLTF. The CDR3 coding sequence is TGTGCCGGCCCTCTGATGTCGACGGCCAACGTCCTGACTTTC.

CDR3 DNA sequence: TGTGCCAGCTCACCTCGGTTAGCCCGAGAAAATTACGAGCAGTACTTC. Amino acid sequence: CASSPRLARENYEQYF. The chain uses TRBV18 and TRBJ2-7, with D uncertain. The germline V gene has CDR1 KGHSH and CDR2 LQKENI. V dropped 3 bases and J dropped 4 bases, with 19 bases sitting between them. The CDR3 has 16 amino acids.

This rearrangement joins TRBV7-6 to TRBJ2-7, with D perhaps TRBD1 (6 bases). Germline V gene data show CDR1 as SGHVS and CDR2 as FNYEAQ. Between the trimmed V and J ends, which lost 4 bases and 4 bases, there was a span of 14 bases. The length of the CDR3 is 14 residues. CDR3 nucleotide sequence: TGTGCCAGCAGCTCCTCCCGGACAGTTTACGAGCAGTACTTC. This encodes CASSSSRTVYEQYF.

This clonotype was seen repeatedly, ten times or more. The J gene is TRBJ2-7, the V gene TRBV29-1, with D perhaps matching TRBD1 (6 bases). This CDR3 is 13 amino acids long. The germline V and J ends were trimmed by 7 bases and 4 bases, with 17 bases remaining between them. Germline CDR1 reads SQVTM; CDR2 reads ANQGSEA. The CDR3 nucleotides are TGCAGCGCTTCTTGGACAGCATCGTACGAGCAGTACTTC. This sequence encodes CSASWTASYEQYF.

The chain couples TRBV2 to TRBJ2-2; 12 bases fit TRBD2. Germline CDR1 SNHLY, CDR2 FYNNEI. The CDR3 sequence is 14 residues long. J was trimmed by 8 bases and V by 8 bases; bases with no gene match: 6. This chain's CDR3 is CASRLAGVRGELFF. In nucleotides, the CDR3 is TGTGCCAGCCGACTAGCGGGAGTGAGAGGGGAGCTGTTTTTT.

Notes on this clonotype: Its ends do not fully match the called genes, so a read error is possible. The chain uses TRBV7-3 and TRBJ1-2, with a weak D call TRBD1 (5 bases). CDR1 and CDR2 (germline): SGHTA, FQGTGA. This CDR3 has 13 amino acids. Here the CDR3 reads CASSWDGNYGCTF. The CDR3 DNA sequence: TGTGCCAGCAGCTGGGACGGAAACTATGGCTGCACCTTC.

V is TRBV13 and J is TRBJ2-6; D is perhaps TRBD2 (6 bases). This CDR3 comprises 18 residues. Germline CDR1 and CDR2: PRHDT and FYEKMQ (reference sequence). V was shortened by 5 bases and J by 3 bases, with 20 bases between the two germline ends. CDR3 DNA sequence: TGTGCCAGCAGCCTTTCCGCACCCCGGGGGTTTGGGGCCAACGTCCTGACTTTC. Translation: CASSLSAPRGFGANVLTF.

This chain links TRBV5-5 with TRBJ1-1, with 11 nucleotides matching TRBD1. CDR3 size: 16 residues. The V and J ends lost 5 bases and 4 bases, in that order; junction bases with no gene match: 10. Germline V gene data show CDR1 as SGHKS and CDR2 as YYEKEE (reference sequence). CDR3 nucleotides: TGTGCCAGCAGTTGGGGACAGGGGGTCTCGGGCACTGAAGCTTTCTTT. This translates into CASSWGQGVSGTEAFF.

Comments on this clonotype: It may be a read error: a sequence one base away is much more abundant. The CDR3 loop reads CSALRELQNYEQYF. In DNA form, the CDR3 reads TGCAGTGCTTTAAGGGAGTTGCAGAACTACGAGCAGTACTTC. The chain couples TRBV20-1 to TRBJ2-7; the D gene is possibly TRBD2 (5 bases). Germline V gene lookup returns CDR1 DFQATT and CDR2 SNEGSKA (reference sequence). CDR3 length equals 14 residues. Trimming stripped 5 bases from V and 3 bases from J, with 17 bases between.